The 14 T cell receptor beta chains listed next were all sequenced from one sample in a study of regulatory T cells in long-lasting Graves disease. CDR3-region Arm-PCR and iRepertoire HTBI primers produced the TCR beta libraries. TCRdb reanalysed the multiplex PCR reads using MiXCR and keeps one entry per CDR3 protein. This repertoire shows 530,000 or so distinct CDR3 sequences, 15% to 20% found once; its top ten account for approximately 12%. Regarding time point: newly diagnosed GD, antithyroid drugs for less than 3 months. PBMC-extracted RNA yielded the TCR library. Separately, the same data were catalogued under a study of T cells in Graves' hyperthyroidism and ophthalmopathy.

The material sequenced was peripheral blood mononuclear cells (PBMCs), taken at new diagnosis, from a patient treated with antithyroid drugs. These TCRs come from a man between 18 and 35 years old with Graves disease.

This clonotype was found many times. This chain joins TRBV30 and TRBJ1-1; D not certain. The CDR3 sequence is 12 residues long. Trimming took off 4 bases at V and 0 bases at J, with 6 bases between the two ends. Germline CDR1 GTSNPN, CDR2 SVGIG (reference sequence). The CDR3 DNA follows: TGTGCCTGGAACCCCTTGAACACTGAAGCTTTCTTT. Protein product: CAWNPLNTEAFF. The variable domain in full, completed from reference TRBV30 and TRBJ1-1, reads SQTIHQWPATLVQPVGSPLSLECTVEGTSNPNLYWYRQAAGRGLQLLFYSVGIGQISSEVPQNLSASRPQDRQFILSSKKLLLSDSGFYLCAWNPLNTEAFFGQGTRLTVV.

There are many counts of this clonotype. V and J are TRBV28 and TRBJ2-2; a weak D match, TRBD2 (6 bases). The V gene lost 6 bases and the J gene lost 0 bases, with 11 bases spanning the gap. This CDR3 contains 15 residues. CDR1 is MDHEN, CDR2 SYDVKM, per germline. This CDR3 reads CASSPGGTNTGELFF. CDR3 in DNA: TGTGCCAGCAGCCCTGGCGGGACGAACACCGGGGAGCTGTTTTTT.

In this sample, this clonotype turned up a few times. Its ends do not fully match the called genes, so a read error is possible. This rearrangement joins TRBV15 to TRBJ1-2; no reliable D call. CDR1 and CDR2 (germline): LNHNV, YYDKDF (reference sequence). The CDR3 is 17 amino acids. CDR3 loop: CATIGPTKTLLNYGHTF. CDR3 nucleotides: TGTGCCACCATTGGGCCGACCAAAACCTTACTCAACTATGGCCACACCTTC.

There are many counts of this clonotype. The gene calls are TRBV20-1 and TRBJ2-3, with D hard to call. This CDR3 contains 15 residues. V shed 3 bases and J shed 6 bases, with 19 bases lying between them. Germline V gives CDR1 DFQATT, CDR2 SNEGSKA (reference sequence). The CDR3 loop reads CSASLPTPSRDTQYF. In DNA form, the CDR3 reads TGCAGTGCTAGCCTACCTACCCCGAGTAGGGATACGCAGTATTTT.

This clonotype showed up many times. The rearrangement links TRBV5-5 to TRBJ2-7, with 10 bases aligning to TRBD2. CDR3 length: 15 residues. Germline-derived CDR1 and CDR2 are SGHKS and YYEKEE (reference sequence). With V trimmed by 7 bases and J by 3 bases, 10 bases remained unmatched. CDR3 DNA: TGTGCCAGCGGGGAGGCGGCTAGCGGGAGCTACGAGCAGTACTTC. It translates to CASGEAASGSYEQYF.

This clonotype was detected only once. The chain couples TRBV6-2 or TRBV6-3 to TRBJ2-3; the match to TRBD2 covers 11 bases. With the DNA end fitting TRBJ2-1 better, the J assignment may be wrong. Germline assignment: CDR1 MNHEY and CDR2 SVGEGT. The CDR3 is made up of 15 amino acids. The CDR3 bases are TGTGCCAGCAGTTTACTAGCGGGAGTATCCAATGAGCAGTTCTTC. Translation gives CASSLLAGVSNEQFF.

The CDR3 spells CSGGSMGENIQYF. In DNA form, the CDR3 reads TGCAGCGGGGGGTCCATGGGCGAAAACATTCAGTACTTC. The J gene is TRBJ2-4, the V gene TRBV29-1, with D possibly called TRBD1 or TRBD2 (5 bases each). The V gene's germline CDR1 is SQVTM and CDR2 ANQGSEA. The CDR3 extends over 13 amino acids. V lost 7 bases, J lost 5 bases, and 15 bases lay in between. The variable domain in full, with the rest retrieved from reference TRBV29-1 and TRBJ2-4, is SAVISQKPSRDICQRGTSLTIQCQVDSQVTMMFWYRQQPGQSLTLIATANQGSEATYESGFVIDKFPISRPNLTFSTLTVSNMSPEDSSIYLCSGGSMGENIQYFGAGTRLSVL.

This clonotype was recorded at least ten times. The J gene is TRBJ2-1, the V gene TRBV5-1; 8 positions match TRBD2. CDR1 and CDR2 (germline): SGHRS, YFSETQ. CDR3 length: 15 residues. With 4 bases clipped from V and 3 bases from J, the junction kept 6 bases outside the gene matches. CDR3 loop: CASSPEGTSYNEQFF. The CDR3 DNA reads as TGCGCCAGCAGCCCGGAGGGGACTAGCTACAATGAGCAGTTCTTC.

This clonotype occurred many times. The rearrangement links TRBV10-3 to TRBJ1-5; weak D call: TRBD1 (5 bases). Germline CDR1 reads ENHRY; CDR2 reads SYGVKD. The CDR3 contains 15 residues. Trimming took off 0 bases at V and 6 bases at J, with 12 bases between the two ends. The CDR3 loop is CAISESGVGGQPQHF. CDR3 nucleotide sequence: TGTGCCATCAGTGAGTCGGGGGTGGGGGGTCAGCCCCAGCATTTT.

This clonotype was detected a few times. The chain uses TRBV14 and TRBJ2-1; D uncertain. The V end lost 4 bases, the J end lost 2 bases, and 15 bases lay between the germline ends. Per the germline V gene, CDR1 is SGHDN and CDR2 is FVKESK. This CDR3 spans 16 amino acids. Here the CDR3 reads CASSLPDLYTYNEQFF. Here the CDR3 DNA reads TGTGCCAGCAGCCTTCCCGACTTGTATACCTACAATGAGCAGTTCTTC.

This clonotype came up many times. This chain connects TRBV30 to TRBJ2-7; 9 bases match TRBD2. Trimming removed 1 base from V and 8 bases from J; junction bases left unmatched: 3. Germline lookup yields CDR1 GTSNPN and CDR2 SVGIG (reference sequence). This CDR3 is 12 amino acids long. CDR3 sequence (DNA): TGTGCCTGGAGTGGGGGACTAGCACAGCAGTACTTC. It yields the protein CAWSGGLAQQYF.

This clonotype has ten or more counts. The V call is TRBV12-3 or TRBV12-4, the J call TRBJ2-1; D gene uncertain. The CDR3 contains 15 residues. V was clipped by 6 bases and J by 0 bases, with 12 bases between them. CDR3 amino acids: CASRPGPNSYNEQFF. CDR3 bases: TGTGCCAGCAGACCCGGGCCGAACTCCTACAATGAGCAGTTCTTC.

The chain combines TRBV7-8 with TRBJ1-6; tentatively, D is TRBD1 (6 bases). The CDR3 runs 17 residues. Per germline, CDR1 SGHVS and CDR2 FQNEAQ. The germline V and J ends were trimmed by 5 bases and 2 bases, with 16 bases remaining between them. CDR3 residues: CASSTHTGTTYNSPLHF. The CDR3 coding sequence is TGTGCCAGCAGCACACACACAGGGACTACCTATAATTCACCCCTCCACTTT.

The V gene is TRBV2, the J gene TRBJ2-7; no clear D gene. Trimming took off 7 bases at V and 4 bases at J, with 8 bases between the two ends. The CDR3 is 11 amino acids. Looked up from germline, CDR1 is SNHLY and CDR2 is FYNNEI. CDR3 DNA: TGTGCCAGCACCTCTCATTACGAGCAGTACTTC. It specifies CASTSHYEQYF.